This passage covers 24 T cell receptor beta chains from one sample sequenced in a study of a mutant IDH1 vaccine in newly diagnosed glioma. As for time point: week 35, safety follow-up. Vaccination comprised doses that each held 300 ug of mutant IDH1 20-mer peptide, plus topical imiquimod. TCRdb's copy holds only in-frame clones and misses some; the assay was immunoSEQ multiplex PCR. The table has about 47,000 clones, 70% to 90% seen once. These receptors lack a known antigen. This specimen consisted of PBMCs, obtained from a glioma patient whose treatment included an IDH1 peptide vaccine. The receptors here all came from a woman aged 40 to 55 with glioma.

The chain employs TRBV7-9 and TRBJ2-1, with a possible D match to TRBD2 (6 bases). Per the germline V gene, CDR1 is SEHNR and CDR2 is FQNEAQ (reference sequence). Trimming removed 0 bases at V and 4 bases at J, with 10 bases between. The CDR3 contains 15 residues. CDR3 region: CASSLASGTYNEQFF. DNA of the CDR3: TGTGCCAGCAGCTTAGCTAGTGGGACTTACAATGAGCAGTTCTTC.

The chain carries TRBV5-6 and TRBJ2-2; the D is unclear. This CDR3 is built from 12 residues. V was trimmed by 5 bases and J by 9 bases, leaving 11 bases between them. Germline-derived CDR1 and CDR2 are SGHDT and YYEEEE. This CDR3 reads CASSLPGRELFF. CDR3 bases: TGTGCCAGCAGTTTACCGGGCCGGGAGCTGTTTTTT.

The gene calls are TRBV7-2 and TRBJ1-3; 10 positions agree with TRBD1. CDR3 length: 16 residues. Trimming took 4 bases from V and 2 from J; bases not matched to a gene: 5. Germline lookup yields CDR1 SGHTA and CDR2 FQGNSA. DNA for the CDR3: TGTGCCAGCAGCTCCTCCGGGACAGGGGCTGGAAACACCATATATTTT. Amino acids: CASSSSGTGAGNTIYF. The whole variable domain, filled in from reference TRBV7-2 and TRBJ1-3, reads GAGVSQSPSNKVTEKGKDVELRCDPISGHTALYWYRQSLGQGLEFLIYFQGNSAPDKSGLPSDRFSAERTGGSVSTLTIQRTQQEDSAVYLCASSSSGTGAGNTIYFGEGSWLTVV.

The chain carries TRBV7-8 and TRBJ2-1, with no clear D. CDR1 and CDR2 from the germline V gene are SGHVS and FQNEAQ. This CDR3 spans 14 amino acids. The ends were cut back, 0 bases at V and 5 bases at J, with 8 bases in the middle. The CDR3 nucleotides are TGTGCCAGCAGCTTAGCGGTGAGTCACAATGAGCAGTTCTTC. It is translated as CASSLAVSHNEQFF.

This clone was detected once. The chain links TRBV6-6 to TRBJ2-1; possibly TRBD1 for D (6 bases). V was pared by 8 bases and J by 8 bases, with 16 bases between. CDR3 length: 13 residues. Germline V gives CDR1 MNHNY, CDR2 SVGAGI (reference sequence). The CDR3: CASAWTVTDEQFF. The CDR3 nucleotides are TGTGCCAGCGCTTGGACAGTCACGGATGAGCAGTTCTTC.

The CDR3 DNA reads TGTGCCAGCAGTTTTCGTAGGGGGCCCTACAATGAGCAGTTCTTC. It yields the protein CASSFRRGPYNEQFF. This rearrangement joins TRBV6-6 to TRBJ2-1; 7 bases line up with TRBD1. With 4 bases clipped from V and 2 bases from J, the junction kept 5 bases outside the gene matches. Germline CDR1 MNHNY, CDR2 SVGAGI (reference sequence). This CDR3 has 15 residues.

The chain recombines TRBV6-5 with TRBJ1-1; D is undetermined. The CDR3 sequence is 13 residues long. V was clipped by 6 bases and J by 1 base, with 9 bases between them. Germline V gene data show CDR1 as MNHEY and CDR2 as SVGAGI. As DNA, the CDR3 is TGTGCCAGCAGGATCACGAAGAACACTGAAGCTTTCTTT. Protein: CASRITKNTEAFF.

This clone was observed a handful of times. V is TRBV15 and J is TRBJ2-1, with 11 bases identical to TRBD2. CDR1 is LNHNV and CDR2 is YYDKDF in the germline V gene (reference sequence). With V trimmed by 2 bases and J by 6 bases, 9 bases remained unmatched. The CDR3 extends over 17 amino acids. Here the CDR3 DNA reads TGTGCCACCAGCAGAACTACCGGGACTAGCGGACCCAATGAGCAGTTCTTC. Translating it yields CATSRTTGTSGPNEQFF.

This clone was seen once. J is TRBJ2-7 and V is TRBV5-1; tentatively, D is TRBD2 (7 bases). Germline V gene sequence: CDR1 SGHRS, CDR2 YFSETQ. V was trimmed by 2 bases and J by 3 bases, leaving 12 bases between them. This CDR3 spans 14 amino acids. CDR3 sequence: CASSFRGAGYEQYF. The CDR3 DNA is TGCGCCAGCAGCTTCCGGGGGGCTGGCTACGAGCAGTACTTC.

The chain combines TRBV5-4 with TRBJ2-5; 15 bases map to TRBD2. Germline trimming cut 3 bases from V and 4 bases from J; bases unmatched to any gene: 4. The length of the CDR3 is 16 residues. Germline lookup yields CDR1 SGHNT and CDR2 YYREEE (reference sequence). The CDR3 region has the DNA TGTGCCAGCAGCTCCGGACTAGCGGGGGGGCCAGAGACCCAGTACTTC. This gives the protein CASSSGLAGGPETQYF.

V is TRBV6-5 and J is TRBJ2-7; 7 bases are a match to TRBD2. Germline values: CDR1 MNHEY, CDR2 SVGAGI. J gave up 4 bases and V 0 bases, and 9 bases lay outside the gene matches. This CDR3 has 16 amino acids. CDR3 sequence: CASSYSSGEGFYEQYF. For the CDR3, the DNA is TGTGCCAGCAGTTACTCCAGCGGGGAGGGTTTTTACGAGCAGTACTTC.

The CDR3 loop reads CASSLDGAGAQETQYF. CDR3 DNA: TGCGCCAGCAGCTTGGATGGGGCGGGAGCTCAAGAGACCCAGTACTTC. The chain recombines TRBV5-1 with TRBJ2-5; 7 positions agree with TRBD2. V dropped 0 bases and J dropped 2; count of bases not matched to a gene: 7. This CDR3 comprises 16 residues. CDR1 and CDR2 (germline): SGHRS, YFSETQ.

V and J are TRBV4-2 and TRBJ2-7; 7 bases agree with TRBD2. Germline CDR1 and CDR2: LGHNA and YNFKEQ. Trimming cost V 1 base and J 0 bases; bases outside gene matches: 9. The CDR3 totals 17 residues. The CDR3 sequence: CASSQALAALSSYEQYF. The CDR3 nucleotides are TGTGCCAGCAGCCAAGCCCTAGCGGCACTAAGCTCCTACGAGCAGTACTTC.

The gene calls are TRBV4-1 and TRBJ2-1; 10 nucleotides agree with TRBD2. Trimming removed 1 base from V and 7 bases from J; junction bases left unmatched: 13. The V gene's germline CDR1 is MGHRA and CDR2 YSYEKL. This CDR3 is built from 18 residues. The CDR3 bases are TGCGCCAGCAGCCAAGGGCGACTAGCGGGCCTTACTCGGAATGAGCAGTTCTTC. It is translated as CASSQGRLAGLTRNEQFF.

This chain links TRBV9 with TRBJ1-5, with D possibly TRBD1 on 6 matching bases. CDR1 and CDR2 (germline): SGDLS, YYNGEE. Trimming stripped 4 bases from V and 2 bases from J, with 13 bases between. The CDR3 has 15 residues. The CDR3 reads CASSRDSGGNQPQHF. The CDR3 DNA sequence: TGTGCCAGCAGCCGAGATTCAGGGGGCAATCAGCCCCAGCATTTT.

The CDR3 DNA is TGCGCCAGCAGCTTGAGCAGGGGGGGGAGTTATGAGCAGTTCTTC. Its translation is CASSLSRGGSYEQFF. The chain couples TRBV5-1 to TRBJ2-1, with D perhaps given as TRBD1 or TRBD2 (7 bases each). The CDR3 totals 15 residues. With 1 base removed from V and 8 bases from J, the gap between germline ends came to 16 bases. In germline, CDR1 is SGHRS, CDR2 YFSETQ.

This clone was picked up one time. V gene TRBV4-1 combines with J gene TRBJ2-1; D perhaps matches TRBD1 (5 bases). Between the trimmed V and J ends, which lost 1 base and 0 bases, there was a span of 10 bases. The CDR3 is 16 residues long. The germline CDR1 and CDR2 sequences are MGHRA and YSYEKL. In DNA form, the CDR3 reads TGCGCCAGCAGCCAAGGGAGCCAGGGCTCCTACAATGAGCAGTTCTTC. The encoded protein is CASSQGSQGSYNEQFF.

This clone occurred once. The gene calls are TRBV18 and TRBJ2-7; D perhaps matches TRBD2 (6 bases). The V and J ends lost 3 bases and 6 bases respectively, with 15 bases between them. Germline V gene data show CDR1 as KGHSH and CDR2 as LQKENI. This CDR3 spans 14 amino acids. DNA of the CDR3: TGTGCCAGCTCACCGGGAGGCTCCTACGGCGAGCAGTACTTC. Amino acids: CASSPGGSYGEQYF.

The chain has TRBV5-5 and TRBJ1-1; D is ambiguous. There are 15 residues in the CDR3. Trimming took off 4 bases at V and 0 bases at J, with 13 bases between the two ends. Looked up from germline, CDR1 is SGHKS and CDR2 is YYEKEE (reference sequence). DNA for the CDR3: TGTGCCAGCAGCCCGGACCACAGATTGAACACTGAAGCTTTCTTT. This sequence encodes CASSPDHRLNTEAFF.

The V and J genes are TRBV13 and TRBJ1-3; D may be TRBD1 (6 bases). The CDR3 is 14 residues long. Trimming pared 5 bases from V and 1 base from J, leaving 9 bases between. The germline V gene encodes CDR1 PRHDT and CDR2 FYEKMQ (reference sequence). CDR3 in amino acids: CASSQRGSGNTIYF. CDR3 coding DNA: TGTGCCAGCAGCCAAAGGGGGTCTGGAAACACCATATATTTT.

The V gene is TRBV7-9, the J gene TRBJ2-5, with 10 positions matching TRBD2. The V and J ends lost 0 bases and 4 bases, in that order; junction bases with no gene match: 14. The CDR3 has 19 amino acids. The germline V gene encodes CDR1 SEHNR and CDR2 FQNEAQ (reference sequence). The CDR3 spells CASSLALARSAGGPETQYF. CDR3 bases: TGTGCCAGCAGCTTAGCGCTCGCCCGGTCAGCGGGGGGGCCAGAGACCCAGTACTTC.

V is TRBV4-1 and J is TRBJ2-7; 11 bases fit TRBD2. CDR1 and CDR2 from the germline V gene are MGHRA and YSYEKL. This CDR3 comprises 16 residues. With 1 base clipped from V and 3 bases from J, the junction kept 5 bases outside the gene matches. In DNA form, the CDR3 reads TGCGCCAGCAGCCAAGCGACTAGCGGGACGTTCTACGAGCAGTACTTC. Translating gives CASSQATSGTFYEQYF.

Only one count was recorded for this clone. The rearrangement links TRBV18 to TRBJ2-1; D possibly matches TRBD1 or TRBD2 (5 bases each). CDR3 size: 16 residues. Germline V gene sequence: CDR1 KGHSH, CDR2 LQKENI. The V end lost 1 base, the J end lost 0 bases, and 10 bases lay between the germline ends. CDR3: CASSPQFGASYNEQFF. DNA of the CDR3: TGTGCCAGCTCACCACAGTTCGGGGCCTCCTACAATGAGCAGTTCTTC.

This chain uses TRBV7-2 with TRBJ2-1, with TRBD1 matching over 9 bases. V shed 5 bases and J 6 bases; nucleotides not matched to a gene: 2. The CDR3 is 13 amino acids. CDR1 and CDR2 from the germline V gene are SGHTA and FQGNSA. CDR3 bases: TGTGCCAGCAGCCGGGACAGGGTCAATGAGCAGTTCTTC. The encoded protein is CASSRDRVNEQFF.